These 22 T cell receptor beta chains came from one sample sequenced in a study of CD8 T cells in ankylosing spondylitis. TCRdb reanalysed the 5' RACE reads using MiXCR and keeps one entry per CDR3 protein. This table has approximately 260,000 distinct CDR3 sequences, 18% appearing once. The sample consisted of blood, either unsorted or a sorted T cell fraction (not recorded which). The receptor set was obtained from a male donor with ankylosing spondylitis or in good health (not recorded which).

CDR3 residues: CSAAGASGSYEQYF. The CDR3 DNA reads as TGCAGCGCTGCTGGGGCTAGCGGGAGCTACGAGCAGTACTTC. The rearrangement uses TRBV29-1 and TRBJ2-7; 10 bases agree with TRBD2. V lost 7 bases and J lost 3; bases outside the gene matches: 9. Germline-derived CDR1 and CDR2 are SQVTM and ANQGSEA. CDR3 length: 14 residues.

This clonotype turned up a few times. V gene TRBV5-6 combines with J gene TRBJ2-2, with D hard to call. CDR1 is SGHDT and CDR2 is YYEEEE in the germline V gene. The CDR3 runs 15 residues. The V gene lost 0 bases and the J gene lost 6 bases, with 12 bases spanning the gap. CDR3 in DNA: TGTGCCAGCAGCTTGGCCTGGGAAGTCCCCGGGGAGCTGTTTTTT. This translates into CASSLAWEVPGELFF. Based on the CDR3 plus reference TRBV5-6 and TRBJ2-2, the full variable domain is DAGVTQSPTHLIKTRGQQVTLRCSPKSGHDTVSWYQQALGQGPQFIFQYYEEEERQRGNFPDRFSGHQFPNYSSELNVNALLLGDSALYLCASSLAWEVPGELFFGEGSRLTVL.

This clonotype has more than one count but fewer than ten. J is TRBJ1-1 and V is TRBV11-1; D gene ambiguous. This CDR3 comprises 15 residues. Trimming cost V 2 bases and J 3 bases, with 13 bases left between them. Germline CDR1 SGHAT, CDR2 FQDESV (reference sequence). DNA of the CDR3: TGTGCCAGCAGCTTAAAACCCCTGTCAGACACTGAAGCTTTCTTT. This codes for CASSLKPLSDTEAFF.

This clonotype was picked up a small number of times. The chain is built from TRBV5-1 and TRBJ2-1, with 10 nucleotides matching TRBD2. The germline V gene encodes CDR1 SGHRS and CDR2 YFSETQ. This CDR3 contains 15 residues. After removal of 5 bases from V and 5 bases from J, the junction contained 7 bases not matched to a gene. CDR3 sequence: CASRLTSGLDNEQFF. The CDR3, as DNA: TGCGCCAGCAGACTGACTAGCGGGTTAGACAATGAGCAGTTCTTC.

This clonotype came up a few times. The V and J genes are TRBV20-1 and TRBJ2-1; either TRBD1 or TRBD2 may supply D (6 bases each). This CDR3 is 17 amino acids long. Germline V CDR1 and CDR2: DFQATT, SNEGSKA (reference sequence). V lost 1 base to trimming and J lost 0 bases, with 16 bases between them. The CDR3: CSARATMGGNSYNEQFF. The CDR3 DNA sequence: TGCAGTGCTAGAGCCACGATGGGGGGCAACTCCTACAATGAGCAGTTCTTC.

This clonotype was detected many times. The gene calls are TRBV3-1 and TRBJ2-7, with D possibly being TRBD1 or TRBD2 (5 bases each). V lost 3 bases, J lost 0 bases, and 12 bases lay in between. The CDR3 covers 15 residues. Germline V gene lookup returns CDR1 LGHDT and CDR2 YNNKEL (reference sequence). CDR3 bases: TGTGCCAGCAGCCAGGGACGGAACCCCTCCTACGAGCAGTACTTC. Residues: CASSQGRNPSYEQYF.

The chain recombines TRBV12-5 with TRBJ2-2; TRBD1 matches 8 bases. The CDR3 consists of 14 residues. V was clipped by 7 bases and J by 2 bases; unmatched bases: 3. Per germline, CDR1 LGHNT and CDR2 FRNRAP. CDR3 DNA: TGTGCTAGTGCTGGGACAGGAAACACCGGGGAGCTGTTTTTT. It is translated as CASAGTGNTGELFF. Together with reference TRBV12-5 and TRBJ2-2, the CDR3 gives the full variable domain: DARVTQTPRHKVTEMGQEVTMRCQPILGHNTVFWYRQTMMQGLELLAYFRNRAPLDDSGMPKDRFSAEMPDATLATLKIQPSEPRDSAVYFCASAGTGNTGELFFGEGSRLTVL.

This chain uses TRBV27 with TRBJ2-7, with 8 nucleotides matching TRBD1. Germline CDR1 and CDR2: MNHEY and SMNVEV (reference sequence). The trim removed 6 bases at V and 4 bases at J, leaving 8 bases unmatched. This CDR3 contains 14 residues. CDR3 sequence (DNA): TGTGCCAGCAGCAGACAGGGGATGGGATACGAGCAGTACTTC. Protein sequence: CASSRQGMGYEQYF.

The chain combines TRBV6-1 with TRBJ2-3, with 8 bases lining up with TRBD2. The germline gives CDR1 MNHNS, CDR2 SASEGT. Trimming cost V 5 bases and J 1 base; bases outside gene matches: 2. CDR3 length: 14 residues. In nucleotides, the CDR3 is TGTGCCAGCAGTCGAGCGGGAGGCACAGATACGCAGTATTTT. This gives the protein CASSRAGGTDTQYF.

V and J are TRBV20-1 and TRBJ2-3; 11 bases align to TRBD2. With 0 bases clipped from V and 3 bases from J, the junction kept 5 bases outside the gene matches. The CDR3 extends over 16 amino acids. Germline V gives CDR1 DFQATT, CDR2 SNEGSKA (reference sequence). CDR3 DNA sequence: TGCAGTGCTAGAGATGAGACTAGCGGGGAGACAGATACGCAGTATTTT. It specifies CSARDETSGETDTQYF.

V is TRBV9 and J is TRBJ2-1; 7 bases are a match to TRBD2. CDR3 length: 16 residues. V lost 0 bases to trimming and J lost 3 bases; unmatched junction nucleotides: 6. The germline V gene encodes CDR1 SGDLS and CDR2 YYNGEE. The CDR3 sequence is CASSVDGLAVYNEQFF. In DNA form, the CDR3 reads TGTGCCAGCAGCGTAGATGGCCTAGCGGTCTACAATGAGCAGTTCTTC.

This sequence joins TRBV27 and TRBJ2-3, with 9 bases matching TRBD2. This CDR3 has 14 amino acids. V dropped 6 bases and J dropped 6; count of bases not matched to a gene: 7. Per germline, CDR1 MNHEY and CDR2 SMNVEV (reference sequence). The CDR3 bases are TGTGCCAGCAGCGGACTAGCGTCGACGGATACGCAGTATTTT. This gives the protein CASSGLASTDTQYF.

In its sample, this clonotype was seen many times. The V call is TRBV4-2, the J call TRBJ2-7, with 11 nucleotides matching TRBD2. CDR3 length: 15 residues. V lost 1 base and J lost 7; bases outside the gene matches: 6. Germline V lookup: CDR1 LGHNA, CDR2 YNFKEQ. The chain's CDR3 is CASSQVSGRDLEQYF. CDR3 nucleotides: TGTGCCAGCAGCCAAGTTAGCGGGAGGGACCTGGAGCAGTACTTC.

The V call is TRBV7-9, the J call TRBJ1-2, with D unresolved. The germline V gene encodes CDR1 SEHNR and CDR2 FQNEAQ (reference sequence). Trimming stripped 1 base from V and 1 base from J, with 7 bases between. The CDR3 contains 14 residues. The CDR3 DNA follows: TGTGCCAGCAGCTTAGAGTTTTTTAACTATGGCTACACCTTC. Its protein product is CASSLEFFNYGYTF.

The rearrangement uses TRBV11-2 and TRBJ2-3; D might be TRBD1 (6 bases). Germline V lookup: CDR1 SGHAT, CDR2 FQNNGV. The CDR3 is made up of 13 amino acids. V was trimmed by 6 bases and J by 3 bases, leaving 10 bases between them. The DNA of the CDR3 is TGTGCCAGCAGGCACAGGGCGACAGATACGCAGTATTTT. Protein sequence: CASRHRATDTQYF.

This clonotype was counted a few times. The CDR3 DNA is TGTGCCAGCAGCTCAGACAGGGGACCCGACTACAATGAGCAGTTCTTC. It encodes CASSSDRGPDYNEQFF. This sequence joins TRBV7-8 and TRBJ2-1, with 8 bases matching TRBD1. The CDR3 totals 16 residues. J was trimmed by 3 bases and V by 4 bases; bases with no gene match: 8. Germline values: CDR1 SGHVS, CDR2 FQNEAQ.

This clonotype was seen a few times. DNA for the CDR3: TGTGCCAGCAGTCCTATGTCTAGCAGTCTGGATACGCAGTATTTT. It specifies CASSPMSSSLDTQYF. The gene calls are TRBV12-3 or TRBV12-4 and TRBJ2-3, with D tentatively TRBD2 (5 bases). There are 15 residues in the CDR3. Trimming pared 5 bases from V and 6 bases from J, leaving 18 bases between.

This clonotype was counted ten times or more. The J gene is TRBJ2-2, the V gene TRBV4-3; the D is unclear. Trimming left V 1 base short and J 8 bases short, with 17 bases between. This CDR3 region has 16 residues. Germline lookup yields CDR1 LGHNA and CDR2 YSLEER. CDR3 region: CASSQALYGSFGELFF. CDR3 nucleotide sequence: TGCGCCAGCAGCCAAGCCCTGTACGGGTCTTTTGGGGAGCTGTTTTTT.

This clonotype has only a few counts. The V call is TRBV4-3, the J call TRBJ2-1; 13 bases are shared with TRBD2. Looked up from germline, CDR1 is LGHNA and CDR2 is YSLEER. This CDR3 is 17 amino acids long. V dropped 0 bases and J dropped 5; count of bases not matched to a gene: 4. The CDR3 spells CASSQDWGTSGDNEQFF. The CDR3 nucleotides read TGCGCCAGCAGCCAAGATTGGGGGACTAGCGGGGACAATGAGCAGTTCTTC.

J is TRBJ2-7 and V is TRBV3-1, with D possibly TRBD1 on 6 matching bases. This CDR3 is built from 14 residues. The V gene lost 0 bases and the J gene lost 7 bases, with 13 bases spanning the gap. Germline CDR1 is LGHDT and CDR2 is YNNKEL (reference sequence). As DNA, the CDR3 is TGTGCCAGCAGCCAAGATCTATCAGGGGAAGAGCAGTACTTC. It yields the protein CASSQDLSGEEQYF.

This clonotype was seen a few times. The chain combines TRBV12-3 or TRBV12-4 with TRBJ2-1; D could derive from TRBD1 or TRBD2 (5 bases each). V lost 8 bases to trimming and J lost 5 bases, with 19 bases between them. This CDR3 comprises 15 residues. This chain's CDR3 is CASRGRDRWDNEQFF. CDR3 nucleotides: TGTGCCAGCCGTGGCAGGGACCGATGGGACAATGAGCAGTTCTTC.

The rearrangement uses TRBV6-5 and TRBJ2-3; TRBD1 or TRBD2 may be the D gene (5 bases each). The CDR3 is made up of 16 amino acids. V was trimmed by 1 base and J by 0 bases, leaving 11 bases between them. Germline values: CDR1 MNHEY, CDR2 SVGAGI. DNA for the CDR3: TGTGCCAGCAGTTACTGGGACGTCAGTAGCACAGATACGCAGTATTTT. It encodes CASSYWDVSSTDTQYF.